What follows are 27 T cell receptor beta chains derived from one specimen sequenced in a study of cytomegalovirus exposure and HLA in healthy donors. Primers for the PCR totalled 60 Vbeta and 13 Jbeta. Clones were read by immunoSEQ multiplex PCR, and TCRdb kept only the in-frame ones, dropping some. The sample has roughly 130,000 clones; more than 75% are singletons. Sequencing was done on a sample of PBMCs. The receptors were sampled from a female donor in good health and CMV-seronegative.

The V call is TRBV7-2, the J call TRBJ2-3; 13 bases map to TRBD2. Germline V gene sequence: CDR1 SGHTA, CDR2 FQGNSA. J gave up 2 bases and V 5 bases, and 10 bases lay outside the gene matches. This CDR3 is built from 18 residues. The CDR3 spells CASSRKLAGGPNTDTQYF. CDR3 coding DNA: TGTGCCAGCAGCCGAAAACTAGCGGGAGGGCCAAACACAGATACGCAGTATTTT.

J is TRBJ1-2 and V is TRBV9; maybe TRBD1 (5 bases). V lost 3 bases and J 2 bases, leaving 8 bases between the germline ends. The length of the CDR3 is 13 residues. Germline CDR1 reads SGDLS; CDR2 reads YYNGEE. The CDR3 DNA follows: TGTGCCAGCAGCGCTCGACAGAACTATGGCTACACCTTC. It translates to CASSARQNYGYTF.

The chain joins TRBV5-6 to TRBJ1-1, with 10 bases matching TRBD1. The CDR3 runs 15 residues. The J segment lost 11 bases and the V segment lost 4 bases, leaving 14 bases of the junction unmatched. Per germline, CDR1 SGHDT and CDR2 YYEEEE. The CDR3 spells CASSPPGQGSVMAFF. The CDR3 coding sequence is TGTGCCAGCAGCCCGCCGGGACAGGGGTCTGTCATGGCTTTCTTT.

The rearrangement uses TRBV7-2 and TRBJ2-7, with 7 bases lining up with TRBD1. The ends lost 3 bases at V and 4 bases at J; junction bases unmatched: 6. Germline-derived CDR1 and CDR2 are SGHTA and FQGNSA. The CDR3 consists of 14 residues. This chain's CDR3 is CASSFDRAKYEQYF. The CDR3 coding sequence is TGTGCCAGCAGCTTCGACAGGGCCAAATACGAGCAGTACTTC.

The J gene is TRBJ2-1, the V gene TRBV7-2, with D possibly being TRBD2 (5 bases). CDR1 is SGHTA, CDR2 FQGNSA, per germline. The CDR3 extends over 14 amino acids. The V gene lost 5 bases and the J gene lost 6 bases, with 14 bases spanning the gap. In DNA form, the CDR3 reads TGTGCCAGCAGCCCAGAGTTGAGCGGCAATGAGCAGTTCTTC. Amino acids: CASSPELSGNEQFF.

The genes are TRBV5-1 and TRBJ2-1; D might be TRBD1 (5 bases). V lost 1 base and J 6 bases, leaving 8 bases between the germline ends. This CDR3 contains 13 residues. Germline assignment: CDR1 SGHRS and CDR2 YFSETQ. CDR3 nucleotide sequence: TGCGCCAGCAGCTTGCAGGGCGGCAATGAGCAGTTCTTC. Translated, it gives CASSLQGGNEQFF.

The rearrangement links TRBV2 to TRBJ2-1; D not resolved. Trimming cost V 3 bases and J 6 bases, with 12 bases left between them. The CDR3 is 14 amino acids. Per germline, CDR1 SNHLY and CDR2 FYNNEI. The CDR3 loop reads CASSEIIYSNEQFF. The DNA for the CDR3 is TGTGCCAGCAGTGAGATCATATACTCCAATGAGCAGTTCTTC.

This clone has a handful of counts. This sequence joins TRBV2 and TRBJ1-4; D may be TRBD1 (6 bases). The CDR3 totals 15 residues. Trimming stripped 7 bases from V and 8 bases from J, with 20 bases between. Germline CDR1 reads SNHLY; CDR2 reads FYNNEI. CDR3 sequence (DNA): TGTGCCAGCATTCGTCTCGTACAGGGATTGGAAAAACTGTTTTTT. Protein product: CASIRLVQGLEKLFF.

The rearrangement uses TRBV29-1 and TRBJ2-7; a weak D match, TRBD2 (5 bases). The CDR3 loop spans 15 amino acids. Germline V gives CDR1 SQVTM, CDR2 ANQGSEA. The V and J ends lost 1 base and 7 bases respectively, with 20 bases between them. CDR3 nucleotides: TGCAGCGTTGAAGTTTTTATGGGGATCCCGGGGGAGCAGTACTTC. Its translation: CSVEVFMGIPGEQYF.

The chain carries TRBV5-1 and TRBJ1-1; 9 bases line up with TRBD1. CDR3 length: 15 amino acids. Germline values: CDR1 SGHRS, CDR2 YFSETQ. V shed 4 bases and J 2 bases; nucleotides not matched to a gene: 6. CDR3 loop: CASSRKTGGNTEAFF. The CDR3 DNA follows: TGCGCCAGCAGCCGCAAAACAGGGGGCAACACTGAAGCTTTCTTT.

The chain carries TRBV4-1 and TRBJ2-3, with a tentative D call TRBD2 (6 bases). CDR1 and CDR2 (germline): MGHRA, YSYEKL. V was shortened by 4 bases and J by 2 bases, with 34 bases between the two germline ends. The CDR3 has 22 residues. The CDR3 nucleotides are TGCGCCAGCAGCCCAGCCCGGTCCGGACATCCTGCGATAGCGGAAAACACAGATACGCAGTATTTT. Translating gives CASSPARSGHPAIAENTDTQYF.

The chain uses TRBV29-1 and TRBJ2-1; a possible D gene is TRBD2 (6 bases). V was shortened by 8 bases and J by 3 bases, with 20 bases between the two germline ends. The CDR3 is made up of 15 amino acids. From germline, CDR1 is SQVTM and CDR2 ANQGSEA. Written as DNA, the CDR3 is TGCAGCTTGGCCCCCTTGGCGGGGAACTACAATGAGCAGTTCTTC. Amino acid sequence: CSLAPLAGNYNEQFF.

J is TRBJ2-3 and V is TRBV14; D is undetermined. Deletions cut 0 bases from V and 4 bases from J, with 5 bases between. The CDR3 has 13 residues. CDR1 SGHDN and CDR2 FVKESK come from the germline V gene. The CDR3 DNA reads TGTGCCAGCAGCCAAGATCTTGCAGATACGCAGTATTTT. Translated, it gives CASSQDLADTQYF.

This rearrangement joins TRBV5-5 to TRBJ2-7; the match to TRBD1 covers 12 bases. This CDR3 has 16 residues. V was clipped by 4 bases and J by 3 bases; unmatched bases: 8. Per the germline V gene, CDR1 is SGHKS and CDR2 is YYEKEE (reference sequence). The CDR3 nucleotides are TGTGCCAGCAGCGCGGGACAGGGGGCGCTTCACTACGAGCAGTACTTC. This gives the protein CASSAGQGALHYEQYF.

J is TRBJ2-7 and V is TRBV10-3; D may be TRBD1 (5 bases). The CDR3 loop spans 14 amino acids. Per the germline V gene, CDR1 is ENHRY and CDR2 is SYGVKD. V lost 8 bases, J lost 5 bases, and 19 bases lay in between. In nucleotides, the CDR3 is TGTGCCATCTCAGAACAGGCAGCGATGGACGAGCAGTACTTC. It specifies CAISEQAAMDEQYF.

The gene calls are TRBV5-5 and TRBJ2-4, with 8 bases that match TRBD1. Trimming removed 1 base from V and 6 bases from J; junction bases left unmatched: 3. This CDR3 has 14 amino acids. From germline, CDR1 is SGHKS and CDR2 YYEKEE (reference sequence). DNA of the CDR3: TGTGCCAGCAGCTTGCAGGGGGCCGTAAACATTCAGTACTTC. It specifies CASSLQGAVNIQYF.

This clone was counted a single time. The chain recombines TRBV19 with TRBJ2-5; 9 bases are a match to TRBD2. Unmatched junction bases numbered 5, after V lost 4 bases and J lost 2 bases. This CDR3 is 15 amino acids long. From germline, CDR1 is LNHDA and CDR2 SQIVND (reference sequence). DNA of the CDR3: TGTGCCAGTAGTACCGGACTAGCGCCACAAGAGACCCAGTACTTC. Its translation: CASSTGLAPQETQYF. Full variable domain (rest looked up from reference TRBV19 and TRBJ2-5): DGGITQSPKYLFRKEGQNVTLSCEQNLNHDAMYWYRQDPGQGLRLIYYSQIVNDFQKGDIAEGYSVSREKKESFPLTVTSAQKNPTAFYLCASSTGLAPQETQYFGPGTRLLVL.

The genes are TRBV19 and TRBJ2-5; tentatively, D is TRBD2 (5 bases). V was clipped by 5 bases and J by 5 bases, with 24 bases between them. Germline CDR1 LNHDA, CDR2 SQIVND (reference sequence). The CDR3 consists of 17 residues. For the CDR3, the DNA is TGTGCCAGTAGTCCAAACCGGGATGCGGCCAAGGCCGAGACCCAGTACTTC. Protein product: CASSPNRDAAKAETQYF.

The chain recombines TRBV6-6 with TRBJ1-2; D is possibly TRBD1 (5 bases). The CDR3 is 12 residues long. The germline V gene encodes CDR1 MNHNY and CDR2 SVGAGI (reference sequence). Trimming removed 6 bases from V and 3 bases from J, with 8 bases in between. The CDR3 sequence is CASRGLDYGYTF. The CDR3 nucleotides are TGTGCCAGCAGGGGACTAGACTATGGCTACACCTTC.

The gene calls are TRBV7-9 and TRBJ2-3; TRBD2 matches 7 bases. With 5 bases clipped from V and 5 bases from J, the junction kept 4 bases outside the gene matches. CDR3 length: 13 residues. Germline V gene lookup returns CDR1 SEHNR and CDR2 FQNEAQ (reference sequence). The CDR3 loop is CASSLSGVDTQYF. The CDR3 DNA is TGTGCCAGCAGCCTAAGCGGGGTAGATACGCAGTATTTT.

This clone was seen only a few times. V usage is TRBV5-6 and J usage is TRBJ2-1; TRBD1 matches 7 bases. Germline V CDR1 and CDR2: SGHDT, YYEEEE. CDR3 length: 14 residues. Trimming at V came to 4 bases and at J to 2 bases, leaving 3 bases not matched to a gene. The CDR3: CASSPGTAYNEQFF. CDR3 nucleotide sequence: TGTGCCAGCAGCCCCGGGACAGCCTACAATGAGCAGTTCTTC.

The chain couples TRBV9 to TRBJ2-7; D is possibly TRBD2 (6 bases). The CDR3 is made up of 16 amino acids. The ends were cut back, 3 bases at V and 9 bases at J, with 25 bases in the middle. The germline V gene has CDR1 SGDLS and CDR2 YYNGEE. Here the CDR3 reads CASSGTGDFSPRGQYF. CDR3 nucleotide sequence: TGTGCCAGCAGCGGTACCGGGGACTTCTCACCGAGAGGGCAGTACTTC.

CDR3 bases: TGTGCCAGCAGCCCGGACAGGGGAAGTGGGAACACTGAAGCTTTCTTT. Residues: CASSPDRGSGNTEAFF. The rearrangement joins TRBV5-4 to TRBJ1-1; TRBD1 matches 9 bases. The CDR3 spans 16 residues. V lost 4 bases to trimming and J lost 1 base; unmatched junction nucleotides: 8. The germline V gene encodes CDR1 SGHNT and CDR2 YYREEE (reference sequence).

The chain combines TRBV7-2 with TRBJ2-7; maybe TRBD2 (6 bases). V was trimmed by 0 bases and J by 2 bases, leaving 11 bases between them. The germline CDR1 and CDR2 sequences are SGHTA and FQGNSA. CDR3 length: 15 residues. The CDR3, as DNA: TGTGCCAGCAGCTTAGCGGGAGGATCCGCCTACGAGCAGTACTTC. This gives the protein CASSLAGGSAYEQYF.

This chain links TRBV19 with TRBJ2-3; possible D gene TRBD2, 5 bases. Germline CDR1 is LNHDA and CDR2 is SQIVND (reference sequence). The CDR3 has 12 residues. Trimming removed 6 bases from V and 5 bases from J, with 9 bases in between. CDR3 protein: CASSRAGDTQYF. The CDR3 DNA reads as TGTGCCAGTAGCCGCGCGGGAGATACGCAGTATTTT.

The CDR3 nucleotides are TGTGCCAGCAGCACCCCCCGGGGGGGGTTATCCGAGCAGTTCTTC. Translated: CASSTPRGGLSEQFF. The chain carries TRBV7-9 and TRBJ2-1; 8 positions agree with TRBD2. V was pared by 5 bases and J by 10 bases, with 13 bases of the junction left unmatched. Germline V gene sequence: CDR1 SEHNR, CDR2 FQNEAQ (reference sequence). This CDR3 is 15 amino acids long. The variable domain in full, completed from reference TRBV7-9 and TRBJ2-1, reads DTGVSQNPRHKITKRGQNVTFRCDPISEHNRLYWYRQTLGQGPEFLTYFQNEAQLEKSRLLSDRFSAERPKGSFSTLEIQRTEQGDSAMYLCASSTPRGGLSEQFFGPGTRLTVL.

The J gene is TRBJ1-5, the V gene TRBV18, with D unresolved. CDR1 and CDR2 from the germline V gene are KGHSH and LQKENI. The germline V and J ends were trimmed by 3 bases and 5 bases, with 8 bases remaining between them. The CDR3 has 13 amino acids. The CDR3 DNA is TGTGCCAGCTCACCGGAGCGACATCAGCCCCAGCATTTT. Protein product: CASSPERHQPQHF.